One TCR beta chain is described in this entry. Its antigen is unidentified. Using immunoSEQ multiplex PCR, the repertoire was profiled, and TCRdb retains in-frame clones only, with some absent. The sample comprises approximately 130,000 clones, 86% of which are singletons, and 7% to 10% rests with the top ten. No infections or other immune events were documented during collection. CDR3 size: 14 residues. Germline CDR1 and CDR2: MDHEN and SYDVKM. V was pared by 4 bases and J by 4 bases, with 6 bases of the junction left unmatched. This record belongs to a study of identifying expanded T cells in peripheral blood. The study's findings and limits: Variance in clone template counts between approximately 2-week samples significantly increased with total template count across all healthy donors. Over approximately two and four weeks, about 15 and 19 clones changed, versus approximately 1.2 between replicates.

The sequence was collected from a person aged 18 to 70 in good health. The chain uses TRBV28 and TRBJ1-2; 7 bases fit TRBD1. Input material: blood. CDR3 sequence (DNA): TGTGCCAGCAGTTCCCCACAGGGGCTCTATGGCTACACCTTC. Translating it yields CASSSPQGLYGYTF.